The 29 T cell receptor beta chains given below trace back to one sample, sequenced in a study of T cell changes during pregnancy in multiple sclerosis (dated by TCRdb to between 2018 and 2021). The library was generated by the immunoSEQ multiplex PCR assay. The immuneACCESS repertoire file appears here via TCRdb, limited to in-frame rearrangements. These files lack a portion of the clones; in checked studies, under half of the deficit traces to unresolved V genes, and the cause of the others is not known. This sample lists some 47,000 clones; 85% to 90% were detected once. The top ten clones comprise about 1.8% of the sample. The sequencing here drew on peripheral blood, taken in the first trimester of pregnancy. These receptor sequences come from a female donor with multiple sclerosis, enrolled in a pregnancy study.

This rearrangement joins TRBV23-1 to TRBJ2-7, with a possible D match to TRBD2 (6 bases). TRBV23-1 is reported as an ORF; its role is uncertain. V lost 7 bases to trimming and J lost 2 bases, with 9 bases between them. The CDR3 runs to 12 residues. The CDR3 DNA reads TGCGCCAGCACGGCGGGGACCTACGAGCAGTACTTC. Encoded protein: CASTAGTYEQYF.

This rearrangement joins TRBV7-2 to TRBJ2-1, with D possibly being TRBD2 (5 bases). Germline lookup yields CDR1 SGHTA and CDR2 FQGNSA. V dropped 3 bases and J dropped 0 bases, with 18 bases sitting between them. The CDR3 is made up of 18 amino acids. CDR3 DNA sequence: TGTGCCAGCAGCTTGCCCCCTTTGAGGGCGGCCTCCTACAATGAGCAGTTCTTC. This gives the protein CASSLPPLRAASYNEQFF.

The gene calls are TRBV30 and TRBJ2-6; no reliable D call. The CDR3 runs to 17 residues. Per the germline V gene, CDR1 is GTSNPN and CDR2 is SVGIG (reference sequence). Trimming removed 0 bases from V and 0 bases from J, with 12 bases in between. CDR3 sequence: CAWSVSLGRSGANVLTF. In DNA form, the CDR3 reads TGTGCCTGGAGTGTCTCACTGGGCCGCTCTGGGGCCAACGTCCTGACTTTC.

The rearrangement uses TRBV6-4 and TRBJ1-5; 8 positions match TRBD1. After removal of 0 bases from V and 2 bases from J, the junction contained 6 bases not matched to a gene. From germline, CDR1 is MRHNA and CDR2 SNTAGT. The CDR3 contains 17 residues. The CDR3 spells CASSDSPYRGGNQPQHF. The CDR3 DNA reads TGTGCCAGCAGTGACTCCCCCTACAGGGGGGGCAATCAGCCCCAGCATTTT.

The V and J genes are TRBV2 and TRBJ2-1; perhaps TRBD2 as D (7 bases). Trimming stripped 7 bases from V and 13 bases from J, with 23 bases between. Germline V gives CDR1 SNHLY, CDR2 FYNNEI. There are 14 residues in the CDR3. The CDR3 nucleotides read TGTGCCAGCAACTTCGGGGGGCGGGCTCACCGACAGTTCTTC. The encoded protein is CASNFGGRAHRQFF.

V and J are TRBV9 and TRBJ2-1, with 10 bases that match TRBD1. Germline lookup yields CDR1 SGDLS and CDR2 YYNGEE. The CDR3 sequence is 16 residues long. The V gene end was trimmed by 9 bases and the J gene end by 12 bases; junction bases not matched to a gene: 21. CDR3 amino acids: CATPTRTGTGAIVQFF. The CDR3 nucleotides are TGTGCCACCCCCACGCGGACCGGGACAGGGGCAATCGTGCAGTTCTTC.

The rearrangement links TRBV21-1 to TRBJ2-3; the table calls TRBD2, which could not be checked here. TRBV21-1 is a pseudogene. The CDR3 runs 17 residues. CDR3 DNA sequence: TGTGCCAGCAGCAAAGTAAGAGCGGGGGGAAAGGTAGATACGCAGTATTTT. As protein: CASSKVRAGGKVDTQYF.

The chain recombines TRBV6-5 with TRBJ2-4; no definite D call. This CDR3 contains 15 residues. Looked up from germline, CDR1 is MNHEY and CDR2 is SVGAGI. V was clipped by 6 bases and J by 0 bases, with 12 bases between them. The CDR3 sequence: CASSRADIAKNIQYF. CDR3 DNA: TGTGCCAGCAGCCGCGCAGACATAGCCAAAAACATTCAGTACTTC.

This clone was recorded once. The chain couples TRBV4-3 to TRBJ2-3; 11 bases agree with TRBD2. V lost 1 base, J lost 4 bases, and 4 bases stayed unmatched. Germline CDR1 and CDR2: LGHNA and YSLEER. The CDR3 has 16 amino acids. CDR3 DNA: TGCGCCAGCAGCCAAGTTAATAGCGGGGGGGCAGATACGCAGTATTTT. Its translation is CASSQVNSGGADTQYF.

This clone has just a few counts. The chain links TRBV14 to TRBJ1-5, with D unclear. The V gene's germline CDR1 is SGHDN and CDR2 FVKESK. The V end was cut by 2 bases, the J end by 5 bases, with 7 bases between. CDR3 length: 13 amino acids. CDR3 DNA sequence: TGTGCCAGCAGCCAACAGCAGGATCAGCCCCAGCATTTT. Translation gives CASSQQQDQPQHF.

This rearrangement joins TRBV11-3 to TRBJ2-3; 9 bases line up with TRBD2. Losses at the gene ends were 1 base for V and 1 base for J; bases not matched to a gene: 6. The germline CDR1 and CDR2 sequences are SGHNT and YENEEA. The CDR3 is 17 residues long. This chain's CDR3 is CASSLGNSGGGTDTQYF. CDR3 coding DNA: TGTGCCAGCAGCTTAGGGAATAGCGGGGGTGGCACAGATACGCAGTATTTT. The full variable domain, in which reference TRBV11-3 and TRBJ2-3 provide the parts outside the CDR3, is EAGVVQSPRYKIIEKKQPVAFWCNPISGHNTLYWYLQNLGQGPELLIRYENEEAVDDSQLPKDRFSAERLKGVDSTLKIQPAELGDSAVYLCASSLGNSGGGTDTQYFGPGTRLTVL.

This chain's CDR3 is CASSPGAGSNYGYTF. The DNA for the CDR3 is TGTGCCAGCAGCCCAGGGGCAGGGTCTAACTATGGCTACACCTTC. The rearrangement uses TRBV7-3 and TRBJ1-2; maybe TRBD1 (6 bases). The CDR3 has 15 residues. CDR1 SGHTA and CDR2 FQGTGA come from the germline V gene. Trimming took off 5 bases at V and 0 bases at J, with 13 bases between the two ends.

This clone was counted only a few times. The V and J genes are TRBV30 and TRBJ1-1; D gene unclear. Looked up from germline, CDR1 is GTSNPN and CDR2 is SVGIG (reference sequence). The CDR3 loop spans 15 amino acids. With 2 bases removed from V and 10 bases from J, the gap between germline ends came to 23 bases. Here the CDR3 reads CAWSLTRQSHGRAFF. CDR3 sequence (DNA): TGTGCCTGGAGTCTAACCAGGCAGTCTCATGGGAGAGCTTTCTTT.

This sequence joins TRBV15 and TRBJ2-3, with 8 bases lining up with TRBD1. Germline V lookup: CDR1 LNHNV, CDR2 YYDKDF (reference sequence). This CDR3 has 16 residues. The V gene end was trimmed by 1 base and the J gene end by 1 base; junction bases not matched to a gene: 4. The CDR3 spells CATSRARGPGTDTQYF. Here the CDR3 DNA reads TGTGCCACCAGCAGAGCCAGGGGGCCTGGCACAGATACGCAGTATTTT.

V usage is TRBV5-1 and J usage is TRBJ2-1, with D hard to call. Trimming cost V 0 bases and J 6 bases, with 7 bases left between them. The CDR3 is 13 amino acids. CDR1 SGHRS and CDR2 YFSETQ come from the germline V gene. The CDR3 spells CASSLDAINEQFF. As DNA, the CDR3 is TGCGCCAGCAGCTTGGACGCTATCAATGAGCAGTTCTTC.

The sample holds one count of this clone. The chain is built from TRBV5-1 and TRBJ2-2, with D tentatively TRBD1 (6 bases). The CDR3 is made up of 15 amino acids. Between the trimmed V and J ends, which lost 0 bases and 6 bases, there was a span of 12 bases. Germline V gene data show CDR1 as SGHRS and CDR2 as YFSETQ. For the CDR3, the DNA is TGCGCCAGCAGCTTGGTTGGGGGCCCGGCCGGGGAGCTGTTTTTT. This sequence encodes CASSLVGGPAGELFF. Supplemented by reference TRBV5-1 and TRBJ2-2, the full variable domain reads KAGVTQTPRYLIKTRGQQVTLSCSPISGHRSVSWYQQTPGQGLQFLFEYFSETQRNKGNFPGRFSGRQFSNSRSEMNVSTLELGDSALYLCASSLVGGPAGELFFGEGSRLTVL.

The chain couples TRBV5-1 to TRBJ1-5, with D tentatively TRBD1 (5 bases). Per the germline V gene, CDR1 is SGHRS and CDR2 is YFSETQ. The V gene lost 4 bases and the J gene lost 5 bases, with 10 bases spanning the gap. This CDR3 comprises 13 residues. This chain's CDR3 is CASSPTGDQPQHF. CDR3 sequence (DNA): TGCGCCAGCAGCCCCACGGGGGATCAGCCCCAGCATTTT.

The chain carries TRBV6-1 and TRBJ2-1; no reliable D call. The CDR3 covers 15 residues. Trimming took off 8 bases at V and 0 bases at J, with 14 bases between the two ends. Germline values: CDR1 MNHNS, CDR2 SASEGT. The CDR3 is CASPSTVSSYNEQFF. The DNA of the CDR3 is TGTGCCAGCCCCTCTACAGTTTCCTCCTACAATGAGCAGTTCTTC.

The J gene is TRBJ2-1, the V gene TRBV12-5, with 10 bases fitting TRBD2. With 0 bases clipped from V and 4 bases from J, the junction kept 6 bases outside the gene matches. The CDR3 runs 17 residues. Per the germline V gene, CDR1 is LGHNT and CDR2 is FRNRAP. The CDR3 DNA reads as TGTGCTAGTGGTTTGGTACAGGTAGCGGGGGGATACAATGAGCAGTTCTTC. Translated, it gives CASGLVQVAGGYNEQFF. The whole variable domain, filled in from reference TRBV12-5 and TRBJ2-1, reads DARVTQTPRHKVTEMGQEVTMRCQPILGHNTVFWYRQTMMQGLELLAYFRNRAPLDDSGMPKDRFSAEMPDATLATLKIQPSEPRDSAVYFCASGLVQVAGGYNEQFFGPGTRLTVL.

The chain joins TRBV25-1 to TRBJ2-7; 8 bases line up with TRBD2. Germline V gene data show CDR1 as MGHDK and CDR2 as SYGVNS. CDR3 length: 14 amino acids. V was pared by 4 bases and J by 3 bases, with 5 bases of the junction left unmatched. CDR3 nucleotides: TGTGCCAGCAGTGCGGGGGGGACGGTCTACGAGCAGTACTTC. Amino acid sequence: CASSAGGTVYEQYF.

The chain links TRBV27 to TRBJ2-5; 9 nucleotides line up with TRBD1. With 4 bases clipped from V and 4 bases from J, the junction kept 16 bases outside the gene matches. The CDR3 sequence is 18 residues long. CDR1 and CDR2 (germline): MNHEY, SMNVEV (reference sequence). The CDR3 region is CASSSMRRQGVAVETQYF. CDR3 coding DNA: TGTGCCAGCAGTTCTATGCGGAGACAGGGGGTAGCCGTAGAGACCCAGTACTTC.

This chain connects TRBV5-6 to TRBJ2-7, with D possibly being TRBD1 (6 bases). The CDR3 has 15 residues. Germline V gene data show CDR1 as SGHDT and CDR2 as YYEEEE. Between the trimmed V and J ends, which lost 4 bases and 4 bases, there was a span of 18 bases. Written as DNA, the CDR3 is TGTGCCAGCAGCCCACCGGGACACAACTTTTACGAGCAGTACTTC. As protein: CASSPPGHNFYEQYF.

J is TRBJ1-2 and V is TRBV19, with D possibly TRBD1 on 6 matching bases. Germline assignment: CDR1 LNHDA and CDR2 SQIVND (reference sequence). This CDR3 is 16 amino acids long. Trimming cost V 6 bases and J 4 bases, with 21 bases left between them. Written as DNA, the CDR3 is TGTGCCAGTAGAGGGGGTCGGGACAAATGGATCTATGGCTACACCTTC. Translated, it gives CASRGGRDKWIYGYTF. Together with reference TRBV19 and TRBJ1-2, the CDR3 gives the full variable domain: DGGITQSPKYLFRKEGQNVTLSCEQNLNHDAMYWYRQDPGQGLRLIYYSQIVNDFQKGDIAEGYSVSREKKESFPLTVTSAQKNPTAFYLCASRGGRDKWIYGYTFGSGTRLTVV.

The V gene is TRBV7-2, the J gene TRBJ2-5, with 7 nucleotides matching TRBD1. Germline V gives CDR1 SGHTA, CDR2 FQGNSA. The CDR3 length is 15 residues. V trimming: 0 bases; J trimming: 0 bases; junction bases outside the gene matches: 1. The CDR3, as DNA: TGTGCCAGCAGCTTAGCCGGGACAGACCAAGAGACCCAGTACTTC. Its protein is CASSLAGTDQETQYF.

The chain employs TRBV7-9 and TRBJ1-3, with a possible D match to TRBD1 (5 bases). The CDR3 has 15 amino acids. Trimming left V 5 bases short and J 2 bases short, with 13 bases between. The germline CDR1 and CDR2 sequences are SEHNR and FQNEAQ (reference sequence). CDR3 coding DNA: TGTGCCAGCAGCCGAATACAGGCGGCTGGAAACACCATATATTTT. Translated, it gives CASSRIQAAGNTIYF.

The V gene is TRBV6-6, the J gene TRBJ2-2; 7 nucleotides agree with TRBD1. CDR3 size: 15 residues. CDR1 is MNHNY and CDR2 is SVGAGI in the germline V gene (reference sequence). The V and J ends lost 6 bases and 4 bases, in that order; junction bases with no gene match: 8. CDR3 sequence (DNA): TGTGCCAGCAGCTCAACAGGGGAGCGCACCGGGGAGCTGTTTTTT. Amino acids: CASSSTGERTGELFF.

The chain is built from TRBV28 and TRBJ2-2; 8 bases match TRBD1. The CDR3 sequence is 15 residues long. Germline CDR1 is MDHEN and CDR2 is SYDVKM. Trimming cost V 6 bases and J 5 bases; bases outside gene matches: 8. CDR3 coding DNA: TGTGCCAGCAGGTCAGGGGGCGCGGGGACCGGGGAGCTGTTTTTT. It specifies CASRSGGAGTGELFF.

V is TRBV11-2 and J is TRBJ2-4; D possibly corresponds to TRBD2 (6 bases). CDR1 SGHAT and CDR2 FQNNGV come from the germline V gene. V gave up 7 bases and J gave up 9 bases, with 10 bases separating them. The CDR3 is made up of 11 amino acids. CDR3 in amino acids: CASTPGGIQYF. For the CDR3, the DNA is TGTGCCAGCACCCCCGGGGGCATTCAGTACTTC.

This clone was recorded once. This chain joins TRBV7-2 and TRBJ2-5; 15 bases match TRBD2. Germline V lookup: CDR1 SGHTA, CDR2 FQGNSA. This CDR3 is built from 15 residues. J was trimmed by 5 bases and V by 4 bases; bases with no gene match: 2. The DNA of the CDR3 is TGTGCCAGCAGCTGGACTAGCGGGGGGGCGGAGACCCAGTACTTC. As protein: CASSWTSGGAETQYF.